The 2 T cell receptor beta chains below all came from one sample that was sequenced in a study of blood T cell repertoires in COVID-19. Here immunoSEQ multiplex PCR was the method, and the copy in TCRdb shows in-frame clones only, minus some. The data contain roughly 140,000 clones, just under 85% of them singletons. Source material: PBMCs or T cells enriched from blood (not recorded which). These receptors originate from a woman in her thirties or forties who had recovered from COVID-19.

The gene calls are TRBV11-2 and TRBJ2-3; 11 bases are a match to TRBD2. CDR3 length: 18 residues. From germline, CDR1 is SGHAT and CDR2 FQNNGV. Losses at the gene ends were 4 bases for V and 2 bases for J; bases not matched to a gene: 11. The CDR3 DNA reads TGTGCCAGCAGCTACCTAGCGGGAGGCCGCACCCCCACAGATACGCAGTATTTT. Translated: CASSYLAGGRTPTDTQYF.

The V gene is TRBV19, the J gene TRBJ1-6, with a weak D call TRBD1 (6 bases). The V gene's germline CDR1 is LNHDA and CDR2 SQIVND (reference sequence). The CDR3 has 14 amino acids. The germline V and J ends were trimmed by 9 bases and 10 bases, with 19 bases remaining between them. The CDR3 sequence: CASLEGGGESPLHF. The DNA for the CDR3 is TGTGCCAGCCTCGAGGGGGGGGGCGAATCACCCCTCCACTTT.